Following are 7 T cell receptor beta chains from one sample sequenced in a study of technical replicates of blood from a handful of donors. The table came from immunoSEQ multiplex PCR; TCRdb's copy has only in-frame clones and leaves some out. The sample yields 55,000 to 65,000 clones, around 97% seen once. The specimen was T cells isolated from PBMCs. The receptors shown here come from a human donor in good health.

J is TRBJ2-2 and V is TRBV7-8; TRBD2 matches at 13 bases. V lost 5 bases, J lost 2 bases, and 11 bases stayed unmatched. CDR3 length: 19 residues. The V gene's germline CDR1 is SGHVS and CDR2 FQNEAQ. CDR3: CASSTRTSGGSPNTGELFF. In nucleotides, the CDR3 is TGTGCCAGCAGCACCAGGACTAGCGGGGGCTCTCCAAACACCGGGGAGCTGTTTTTT. Full variable domain (missing parts from reference TRBV7-8 and TRBJ2-2): GAGVSQSPRYKVAKRGQDVALRCDPISGHVSLFWYQQALGQGPEFLTYFQNEAQLDKSGLPSDRFFAERPEGSVSTLKIQRTQQEDSAVYLCASSTRTSGGSPNTGELFFGEGSRLTVL.

The chain is built from TRBV6-1 and TRBJ1-1, with TRBD1 matching over 8 bases. Trimming at V came to 2 bases and at J to 4 bases, leaving 9 bases not matched to a gene. CDR3 size: 16 residues. Germline assignment: CDR1 MNHNS and CDR2 SASEGT. CDR3 nucleotide sequence: TGTGCCAGCAGTGAAAGGACGACAGGGGATTTCACTGAAGCTTTCTTT. The encoded protein is CASSERTTGDFTEAFF.

The gene calls are TRBV4-1 and TRBJ1-5, with TRBD1 matching over 8 bases. Germline CDR1 reads MGHRA; CDR2 reads YSYEKL. The CDR3 loop spans 14 amino acids. J was trimmed by 6 bases and V by 2 bases; bases with no gene match: 3. DNA for the CDR3: TGCGCCAGCAGCCAACAGGACAGGGCTCAGCCCCAGCATTTT. As protein: CASSQQDRAQPQHF.

In DNA, the CDR3 is TGTGCCAGCAGCTTAGGTCACAGCCCCTACGAGCAGTACTTC. Its translation: CASSLGHSPYEQYF. The chain couples TRBV7-6 to TRBJ2-7, with unresolved D. Trimming removed 1 base at V and 2 bases at J, with 9 bases between. Germline assignment: CDR1 SGHVS and CDR2 FNYEAQ. This CDR3 region has 14 residues.

The V call is TRBV4-1, the J call TRBJ2-7; 10 positions match TRBD2. V dropped 4 bases and J dropped 4; count of bases not matched to a gene: 10. Germline loops: CDR1 MGHRA, CDR2 YSYEKL. The CDR3 is made up of 16 amino acids. CDR3 coding DNA: TGCGCCAGCAGCCTTCGAGCGGGAGGGCCTTCGTACGAGCAGTACTTC. The encoded protein is CASSLRAGGPSYEQYF.

The chain is built from TRBV10-2 and TRBJ2-1; D might be TRBD2 (5 bases). Germline assignment: CDR1 WSHSY and CDR2 SAAADI. CDR3 length: 16 amino acids. V was trimmed by 0 bases and J by 4 bases, leaving 13 bases between them. This CDR3 is CASSESSSPLYNEQFF. Written as DNA, the CDR3 is TGCGCCAGCAGTGAGTCGTCTAGCCCCCTTTACAATGAGCAGTTCTTC.

This sequence joins TRBV7-5 and TRBJ2-7; TRBD2, as called in the table, went unchecked against the DNA. TRBV7-5 is shown as a pseudogene. The CDR3 length is 19 residues. CDR3 sequence (DNA): TGTGTCAGAAGCCAAGGCGGGGGGACTAGCGGGGTCATAACCTACGAGCAGTACTTC. It yields the protein CVRSQGGGTSGVITYEQYF.